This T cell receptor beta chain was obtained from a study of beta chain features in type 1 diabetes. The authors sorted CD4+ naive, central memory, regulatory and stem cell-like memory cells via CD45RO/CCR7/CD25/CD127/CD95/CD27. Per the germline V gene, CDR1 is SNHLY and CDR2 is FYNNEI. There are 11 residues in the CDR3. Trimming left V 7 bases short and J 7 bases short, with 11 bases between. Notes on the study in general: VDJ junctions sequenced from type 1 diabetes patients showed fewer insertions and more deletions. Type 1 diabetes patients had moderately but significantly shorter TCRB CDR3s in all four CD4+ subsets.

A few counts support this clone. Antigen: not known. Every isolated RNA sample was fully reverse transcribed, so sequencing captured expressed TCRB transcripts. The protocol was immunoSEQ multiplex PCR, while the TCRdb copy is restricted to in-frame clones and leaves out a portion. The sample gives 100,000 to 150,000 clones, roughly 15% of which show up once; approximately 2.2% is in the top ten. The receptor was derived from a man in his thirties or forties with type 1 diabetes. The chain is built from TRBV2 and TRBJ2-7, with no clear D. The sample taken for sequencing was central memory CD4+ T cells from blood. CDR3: CASTRSGEQYF. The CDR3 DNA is TGTGCCAGCACCCGTAGTGGGGAGCAGTACTTC.